Presented here are 23 T cell receptor beta chains from one specimen sequenced in a study of cytomegalovirus exposure and HLA in healthy donors. Data came from immunoSEQ multiplex PCR; TCRdb stores just in-frame clones and leaves some out. The table shows roughly 50,000 clones, with 75% to 95% occurring only once. Sequencing was done on a sample of PBMCs. The receptor set was obtained from a man between 18 and 29 years old in good health and CMV-seronegative.

This clone has just one count. The chain joins TRBV10-3 to TRBJ2-1; tentatively, D is TRBD1 (6 bases). Trimming took off 10 bases at V and 2 bases at J, with 18 bases between the two ends. The CDR3 extends over 15 amino acids. Germline CDR1 ENHRY, CDR2 SYGVKD. CDR3 DNA sequence: TGTGCCACCGGCGACAGGTCGGGACCCTACAATGAGCAGTTCTTC. Amino acid sequence: CATGDRSGPYNEQFF.

This chain joins TRBV28 and TRBJ1-4; TRBD1 is a possible D gene (6 bases). The CDR3 extends over 16 amino acids. Trimming pared 4 bases from V and 7 bases from J, leaving 19 bases between. Per germline, CDR1 MDHEN and CDR2 SYDVKM. In DNA form, the CDR3 reads TGTGCCAGCAGTTCAGGGGCCTTCCCTAGGGGTGAAAAACTGTTTTTT. Translating it yields CASSSGAFPRGEKLFF.

This clone was detected only once. V gene TRBV25-1 combines with J gene TRBJ1-3, with 8 nucleotides matching TRBD1. Germline-derived CDR1 and CDR2 are MGHDK and SYGVNS. The J segment lost 4 bases and the V segment lost 4 bases, leaving 6 bases of the junction unmatched. The CDR3 contains 15 residues. CDR3 in amino acids: CASSGGQGVGNTIYF. In DNA, the CDR3 is TGTGCCAGCAGTGGAGGACAGGGAGTCGGAAACACCATATATTTT.

V usage is TRBV27 and J usage is TRBJ2-1, with D possibly TRBD2 on 5 matching bases. V was trimmed by 0 bases and J by 6 bases, leaving 15 bases between them. Germline CDR1 and CDR2: MNHEY and SMNVEV (reference sequence). The length of the CDR3 is 16 residues. The CDR3 reads CASSLSILEKFNEQFF. The DNA of the CDR3 is TGTGCCAGCAGTTTATCTATACTAGAAAAGTTCAATGAGCAGTTCTTC.

The chain employs TRBV19 and TRBJ2-7; 11 bases match TRBD2. V lost 6 bases, J lost 4 bases, and 8 bases stayed unmatched. This CDR3 contains 15 residues. The V gene's germline CDR1 is LNHDA and CDR2 SQIVND (reference sequence). CDR3 coding DNA: TGTGCCAGTAGGGACACTAGCGGGAGACGATACGAGCAGTACTTC. It specifies CASRDTSGRRYEQYF.

This chain joins TRBV7-9 and TRBJ2-5, with 8 bases identical to TRBD2. In germline, CDR1 is SEHNR, CDR2 FQNEAQ (reference sequence). This CDR3 comprises 15 residues. J was trimmed by 4 bases and V by 5 bases; bases with no gene match: 9. Written as DNA, the CDR3 is TGTGCCAGCAGCCACGAGCGGGAGAGGATAGAGACCCAGTACTTC. As protein: CASSHERERIETQYF.

This chain connects TRBV5-1 to TRBJ2-7; 7 nucleotides line up with TRBD1. Germline V CDR1 and CDR2: SGHRS, YFSETQ. J gave up 7 bases and V 4 bases, and 20 bases lay outside the gene matches. The CDR3 extends over 17 amino acids. The CDR3 sequence: CASSGLGQKIGFEEQYF. The CDR3 DNA reads as TGCGCCAGCAGCGGTCTGGGACAGAAAATTGGGTTTGAGGAGCAGTACTTC.

This chain links TRBV7-8 with TRBJ2-5; 7 bases map to TRBD1. The ends lost 5 bases at V and 1 base at J; junction bases unmatched: 7. CDR3 length equals 15 residues. Germline assignment: CDR1 SGHVS and CDR2 FQNEAQ. Here the CDR3 reads CASSPRQGAQETQYF. CDR3 in DNA: TGTGCCAGCAGCCCCCGACAGGGAGCCCAAGAGACCCAGTACTTC.

V usage is TRBV2 and J usage is TRBJ2-5, with 9 bases lining up with TRBD1. J gave up 2 bases and V 6 bases, and 7 bases lay outside the gene matches. Germline V lookup: CDR1 SNHLY, CDR2 FYNNEI. CDR3 length equals 15 residues. Here the CDR3 reads CASSAQGTGQETQYF. CDR3 bases: TGTGCCAGCAGCGCCCAAGGGACAGGGCAAGAGACCCAGTACTTC.

The V and J genes are TRBV19 and TRBJ1-5; D ambiguous. Germline-derived CDR1 and CDR2 are LNHDA and SQIVND (reference sequence). V was pared by 5 bases and J by 1 base, with 9 bases between. The CDR3 extends over 14 amino acids. The CDR3 DNA reads as TGTGCCAGTAGTGCGGTTAGGAGCAATCAGCCCCAGCATTTT. Translated, it gives CASSAVRSNQPQHF.

This clone is medium-sized (0.01 to 0.1%) within its sample. The gene calls are TRBV7-8 and TRBJ2-7; TRBD2 agrees at 8 bases. The CDR3 is 14 amino acids. Germline values: CDR1 SGHVS, CDR2 FQNEAQ. J lost 5 bases, V lost 2 bases, and 5 bases had no gene match. For the CDR3, the DNA is TGTGCCAGCAGCTTACCGGGGGGGGATCACGAGCAGTACTTC. It is translated as CASSLPGGDHEQYF.

The chain recombines TRBV29-1 with TRBJ2-2; the match to TRBD2 covers 16 bases. J gave up 3 bases and V 6 bases, and 4 bases lay outside the gene matches. Germline V gene data show CDR1 as SQVTM and CDR2 as ANQGSEA. The CDR3 covers 16 residues. The CDR3 sequence: CSVKGTSGRDTGELFF. The CDR3 DNA is TGCAGCGTCAAGGGGACTAGCGGGAGGGACACCGGGGAGCTGTTTTTT.

The CDR3 DNA reads TGTGCCAGCAGTGGCCTCAGGGGGACAGGGGGCCATACTGAAAAACTGTTTTTT. Translation: CASSGLRGTGGHTEKLFF. The rearrangement joins TRBV2 to TRBJ1-4; 12 bases agree with TRBD1. The J segment lost 7 bases and the V segment lost 4 bases, leaving 13 bases of the junction unmatched. This CDR3 has 18 amino acids. Germline CDR1 is SNHLY and CDR2 is FYNNEI.

This sequence joins TRBV4-2 and TRBJ1-1; D might be TRBD1 (6 bases). This CDR3 spans 16 amino acids. The ends were cut back, 0 bases at V and 2 bases at J, with 13 bases in the middle. Germline V gives CDR1 LGHNA, CDR2 YNFKEQ. CDR3 in DNA: TGTGCCAGCAGCCAAGAACTGGGGGCCATAAACACTGAAGCTTTCTTT. It specifies CASSQELGAINTEAFF.

This clone was found once. The rearrangement uses TRBV29-1 and TRBJ2-7; tentative D call: TRBD2 (5 bases). Trimming stripped 0 bases from V and 0 bases from J, with 12 bases between. This CDR3 spans 15 amino acids. Germline loops: CDR1 SQVTM, CDR2 ANQGSEA. This chain's CDR3 is CSVEDLAGPSYEQYF. CDR3 bases: TGCAGCGTTGAAGATCTCGCGGGTCCCTCCTACGAGCAGTACTTC.

The chain couples TRBV15 to TRBJ2-2; 9 nucleotides agree with TRBD1. This CDR3 has 16 residues. Germline CDR1 is LNHNV and CDR2 is YYDKDF (reference sequence). The ends lost 1 base at V and 4 bases at J; junction bases unmatched: 4. CDR3 DNA: TGTGCCACCAGCAGAGGTGGGACAGGGTTCACCGGGGAGCTGTTTTTT. Translating it yields CATSRGGTGFTGELFF. Full variable domain (missing parts from reference TRBV15 and TRBJ2-2): DAMVIQNPRYQVTQFGKPVTLSCSQTLNHNVMYWYQQKSSQAPKLLFHYYDKDFNNEADTPDNFQSRRPNTSFCFLDIRSPGLGDTAMYLCATSRGGTGFTGELFFGEGSRLTVL.

This clone is large. Sequence at one end of the junction differs from germline and may be a read error. CDR3 DNA sequence: TGCGCCAGCACCCAAGATGTCACAGGGGACTATGGCTACACCTTC. Translating it yields CASTQDVTGDYGYTF. The chain carries TRBV4-1 and TRBJ1-2, with 7 nucleotides matching TRBD1. This CDR3 has 15 amino acids. Per the germline V gene, CDR1 is MGHRA and CDR2 is YSYEKL.

Note on this clone: An end of the junction differs from the germline gene, which may be a read error. V gene TRBV6-5 combines with J gene TRBJ1-2, with 10 bases that match TRBD1. Germline-derived CDR1 and CDR2 are MNHEY and SVGAGI. The CDR3 is 14 amino acids. CDR3 in DNA: TGTGCCAGCAGAAGCCGGGACAGGGGATATGGATACACCTTC. Protein sequence: CASRSRDRGYGYTF.

The rearrangement uses TRBV28 and TRBJ1-4, with 7 bases that match TRBD1. The CDR3 spans 16 residues. J was trimmed by 1 base and V by 2 bases; bases with no gene match: 4. The germline V gene has CDR1 MDHEN and CDR2 SYDVKM. The CDR3 region is CASSLRRGRTNEKLFF. CDR3 nucleotide sequence: TGTGCCAGCAGTTTACGCAGGGGGAGAACTAATGAAAAACTGTTTTTT.

V usage is TRBV4-2 and J usage is TRBJ1-1; D unclear. CDR1 is LGHNA and CDR2 is YNFKEQ in the germline V gene. This CDR3 is 15 amino acids long. The V end lost 4 bases, the J end lost 0 bases, and 12 bases lay between the germline ends. CDR3 region: CASSRQVSVNTEAFF. CDR3 DNA sequence: TGTGCCAGCAGCCGCCAAGTATCAGTGAACACTGAAGCTTTCTTT.

V and J are TRBV23-1 and TRBJ1-3; TRBD1 agrees at 7 bases. TRBV23-1 is known as an ORF, though its function is uncertain. The J segment lost 2 bases and the V segment lost 0 bases, leaving 7 bases of the junction unmatched. The CDR3 has 17 residues. The CDR3 spells CASSQSNRGSPGNTIYF. The CDR3 bases are TGCGCCAGCAGTCAATCGAACAGGGGTAGCCCTGGAAACACCATATATTTT.

The V and J genes are TRBV7-9 and TRBJ1-2, with D uncertain. The CDR3 consists of 13 residues. Germline-derived CDR1 and CDR2 are SEHNR and FQNEAQ (reference sequence). V dropped 3 bases and J dropped 4 bases, with 9 bases sitting between them. The CDR3 coding sequence is TGTGCCAGCAGCTTCCTACAGACCTATGGCTACACCTTC. This gives the protein CASSFLQTYGYTF.

The chain carries TRBV5-1 and TRBJ1-4; no clear D gene. Germline loops: CDR1 SGHRS, CDR2 YFSETQ. Trimming stripped 2 bases from V and 4 bases from J, with 6 bases between. The CDR3 contains 13 residues. CDR3 nucleotides: TGCGCCAGCAGCTTACACGATAATGAAAAACTGTTTTTT. Its translation: CASSLHDNEKLFF.